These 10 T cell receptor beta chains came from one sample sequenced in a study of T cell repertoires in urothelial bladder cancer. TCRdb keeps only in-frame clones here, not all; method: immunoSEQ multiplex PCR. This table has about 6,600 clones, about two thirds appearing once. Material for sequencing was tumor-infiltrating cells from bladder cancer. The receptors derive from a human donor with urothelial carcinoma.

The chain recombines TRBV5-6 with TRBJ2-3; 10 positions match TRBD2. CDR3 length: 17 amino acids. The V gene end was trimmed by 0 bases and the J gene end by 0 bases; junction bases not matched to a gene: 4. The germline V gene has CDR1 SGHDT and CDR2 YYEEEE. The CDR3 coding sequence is TGTGCCAGCAGCTTGGTAACTAGCGGGGCAAGCACAGATACGCAGTATTTT. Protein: CASSLVTSGASTDTQYF.

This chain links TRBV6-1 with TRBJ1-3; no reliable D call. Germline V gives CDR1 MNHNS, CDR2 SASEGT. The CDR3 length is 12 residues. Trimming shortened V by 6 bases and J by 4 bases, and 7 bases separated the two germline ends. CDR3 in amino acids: CASRGEGNTIYF. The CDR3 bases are TGTGCCAGCAGAGGCGAGGGAAACACCATATATTTT.

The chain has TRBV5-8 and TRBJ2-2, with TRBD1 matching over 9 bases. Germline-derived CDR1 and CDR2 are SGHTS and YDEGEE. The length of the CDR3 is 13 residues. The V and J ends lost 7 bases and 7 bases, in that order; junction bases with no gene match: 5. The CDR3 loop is CASPTGGFGELFF. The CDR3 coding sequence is TGTGCCAGCCCTACAGGGGGCTTCGGGGAGCTGTTTTTT.

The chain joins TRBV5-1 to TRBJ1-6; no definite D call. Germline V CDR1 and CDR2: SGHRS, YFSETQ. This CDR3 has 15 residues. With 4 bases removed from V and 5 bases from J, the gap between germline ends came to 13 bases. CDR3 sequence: CASSTRTLDNSPLHF. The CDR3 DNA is TGCGCCAGCAGCACCAGGACGCTTGATAATTCACCCCTCCACTTT.

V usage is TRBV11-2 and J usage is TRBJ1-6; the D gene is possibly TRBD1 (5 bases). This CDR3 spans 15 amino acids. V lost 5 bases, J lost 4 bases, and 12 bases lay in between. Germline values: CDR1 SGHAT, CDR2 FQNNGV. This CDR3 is CASSPGQGYNSPLHF. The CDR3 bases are TGTGCCAGCAGCCCCGGGCAGGGTTATAATTCACCCCTCCACTTT.

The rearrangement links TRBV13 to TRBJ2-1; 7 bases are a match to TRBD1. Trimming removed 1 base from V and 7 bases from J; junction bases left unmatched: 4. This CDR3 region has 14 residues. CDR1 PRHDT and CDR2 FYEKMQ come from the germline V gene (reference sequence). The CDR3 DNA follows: TGTGCCAGCAGCTTAGACAGGGGCAGGAATGAGCAGTTCTTC. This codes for CASSLDRGRNEQFF.

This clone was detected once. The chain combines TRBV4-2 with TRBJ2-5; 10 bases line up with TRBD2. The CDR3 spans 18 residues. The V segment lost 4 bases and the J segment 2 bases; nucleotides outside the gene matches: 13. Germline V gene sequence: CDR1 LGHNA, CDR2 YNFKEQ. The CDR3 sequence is CASSPSTPGTSEQETQYF. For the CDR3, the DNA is TGTGCCAGCAGCCCCTCAACCCCCGGGACTAGCGAACAAGAGACCCAGTACTTC.

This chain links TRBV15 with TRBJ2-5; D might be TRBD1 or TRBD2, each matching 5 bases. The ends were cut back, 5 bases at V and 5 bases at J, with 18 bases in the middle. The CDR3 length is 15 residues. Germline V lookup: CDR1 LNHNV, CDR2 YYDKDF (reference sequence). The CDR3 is CATSSRATEGETQYF. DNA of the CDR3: TGTGCCACCAGCTCCCGGGCCACCGAGGGGGAGACCCAGTACTTC.

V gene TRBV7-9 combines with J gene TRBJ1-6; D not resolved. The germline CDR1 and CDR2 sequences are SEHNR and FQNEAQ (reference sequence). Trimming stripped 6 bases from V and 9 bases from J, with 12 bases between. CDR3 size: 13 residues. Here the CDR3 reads CASSPGDSSPLHF. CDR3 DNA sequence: TGTGCCAGCAGTCCGGGAGATTCTTCACCCCTCCACTTT.

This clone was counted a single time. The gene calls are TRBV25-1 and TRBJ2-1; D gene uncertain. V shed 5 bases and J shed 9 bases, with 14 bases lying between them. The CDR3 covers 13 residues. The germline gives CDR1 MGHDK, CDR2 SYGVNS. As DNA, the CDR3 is TGTGCCAGCAGTAGGCAGGTCTCAGGTGAGCAGTTCTTC. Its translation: CASSRQVSGEQFF.